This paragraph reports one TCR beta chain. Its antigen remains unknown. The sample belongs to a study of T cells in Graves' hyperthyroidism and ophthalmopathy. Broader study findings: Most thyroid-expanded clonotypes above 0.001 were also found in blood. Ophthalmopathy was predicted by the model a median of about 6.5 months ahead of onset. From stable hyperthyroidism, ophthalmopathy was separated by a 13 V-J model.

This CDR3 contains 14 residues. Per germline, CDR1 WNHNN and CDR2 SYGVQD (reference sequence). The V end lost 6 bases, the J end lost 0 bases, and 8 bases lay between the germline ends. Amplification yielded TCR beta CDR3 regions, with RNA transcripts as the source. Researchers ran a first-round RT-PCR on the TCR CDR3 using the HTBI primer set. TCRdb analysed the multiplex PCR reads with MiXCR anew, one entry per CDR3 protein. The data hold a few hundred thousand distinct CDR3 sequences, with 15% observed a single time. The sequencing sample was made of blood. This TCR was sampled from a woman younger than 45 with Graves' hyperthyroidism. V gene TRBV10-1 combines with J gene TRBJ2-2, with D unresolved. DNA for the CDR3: TGCGCCAGCAGGAAAAGCCCGAACACCGGGGAGCTGTTTTTT. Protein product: CASRKSPNTGELFF.